These 13 T cell receptor beta chains share one sample of origin, sequenced in a study of cytomegalovirus exposure and HLA in healthy donors. Assay: immunoSEQ multiplex PCR; the TCRdb copy retains only in-frame clones and omits some. Found here are 82,000 or so clones, 85% to 95% of them singletons; the top ten hold 0.69%. Sequencing input: PBMCs. These receptors were collected from a young woman in good health and CMV-seronegative.

The chain links TRBV11-2 to TRBJ2-5, with TRBD1 matching 11 bases. V shed 4 bases, J shed 5 bases, and the junction held 9 bases outside the gene matches. The CDR3 spans 16 residues. CDR1 is SGHAT, CDR2 FQNNGV, per germline. In DNA form, the CDR3 reads TGTGCCAGCAGCTCTCCGGGACAGGGGGTGGGGGAGACCCAGTACTTC. It translates to CASSSPGQGVGETQYF.

The rearrangement uses TRBV6-6 and TRBJ2-7; 10 bases are a match to TRBD1. Germline trimming cut 8 bases from V and 6 bases from J; bases unmatched to any gene: 7. Germline V gene data show CDR1 as MNHNY and CDR2 as SVGAGI (reference sequence). This CDR3 is built from 13 residues. CDR3 bases: TGTGCCAGCCAGACAGGGGGCACGAGCGAGCAGTACTTC. As protein: CASQTGGTSEQYF.

The chain joins TRBV7-2 to TRBJ2-5; 7 bases agree with TRBD2. Germline CDR1 SGHTA, CDR2 FQGNSA. The length of the CDR3 is 15 residues. Unmatched junction bases numbered 7, after V lost 1 base and J lost 5 bases. The CDR3 reads CASSLGPAGKETQYF. The CDR3, as DNA: TGTGCCAGCAGCTTAGGCCCAGCGGGGAAGGAGACCCAGTACTTC.

V and J are TRBV27 and TRBJ1-6, with a possible D match to TRBD1 (6 bases). The length of the CDR3 is 14 residues. Deletions cut 5 bases from V and 4 bases from J, with 9 bases between. CDR1 and CDR2 from the germline V gene are MNHEY and SMNVEV (reference sequence). The CDR3 sequence is CASSITGYNSPLHF. The CDR3, as DNA: TGTGCCAGCAGTATCACAGGGTATAATTCACCCCTCCACTTT.

V gene TRBV9 combines with J gene TRBJ1-4; 10 nucleotides match TRBD1. The junction had 5 bases not matched to a gene; V was cut back by 4 bases and J by 8 bases. In germline, CDR1 is SGDLS, CDR2 YYNGEE. The CDR3 spans 14 residues. The CDR3 region has the DNA TGTGCCAGCAGCCCCGGACAGGGGGTCGAAAAACTGTTTTTT. This gives the protein CASSPGQGVEKLFF.

J is TRBJ1-2 and V is TRBV7-9; tentative D call: TRBD1 (5 bases). V lost 5 bases and J lost 4, with 14 bases in between. The germline CDR1 and CDR2 sequences are SEHNR and FQNEAQ (reference sequence). This CDR3 is 14 amino acids long. CDR3 coding DNA: TGTGCCAGCAGCGCCGAGTCAGGGTCCTATGGCTACACCTTC. The encoded protein is CASSAESGSYGYTF.

The chain is built from TRBV5-5 and TRBJ1-5; TRBD1 is a possible D gene (6 bases). Looked up from germline, CDR1 is SGHKS and CDR2 is YYEKEE (reference sequence). The CDR3 is 15 residues long. V lost 4 bases to trimming and J lost 0 bases, with 11 bases between them. The CDR3 reads CASSPTGFSNQPQHF. DNA for the CDR3: TGTGCCAGCAGCCCTACAGGGTTTAGCAATCAGCCCCAGCATTTT. Filled out from reference TRBV5-5 and TRBJ1-5, the complete variable domain reads DAGVTQSPTHLIKTRGQQVTLRCSPISGHKSVSWYQQVLGQGPQFIFQYYEKEERGRGNFPDRFSARQFPNYSSELNVNALLLGDSALYLCASSPTGFSNQPQHFGDGTRLSIL.

CDR3 coding DNA: TGTGCCAGCAGTTACAGAAGAAACCCACAGGGTCAGCCCCAGCATTTT. This codes for CASSYRRNPQGQPQHF. The chain combines TRBV6-6 with TRBJ1-5; tentative D call: TRBD1 (6 bases). Trimming pared 2 bases from V and 6 bases from J, leaving 17 bases between. CDR1 and CDR2 from the germline V gene are MNHNY and SVGAGI (reference sequence). The CDR3 is 16 amino acids.

This rearrangement joins TRBV5-4 to TRBJ2-1, with 9 bases aligning to TRBD2. Per the germline V gene, CDR1 is SGHNT and CDR2 is YYREEE (reference sequence). CDR3 length: 20 amino acids. V was clipped by 2 bases and J by 15 bases; unmatched bases: 30. The chain's CDR3 is CASSFLGGRAGRGWRLGPFF. CDR3 bases: TGTGCCAGCAGCTTCCTGGGCGGGAGGGCCGGTAGGGGTTGGAGGTTAGGGCCGTTCTTC. The complete variable domain, with remaining parts taken from reference TRBV5-4 and TRBJ2-1, reads ETGVTQSPTHLIKTRGQQVTLRCSSQSGHNTVSWYQQALGQGPQFIFQYYREEENGRGNFPPRFSGLQFPNYSSELNVNALELDDSALYLCASSFLGGRAGRGWRLGPFFGPGTRLTVL.

The rearrangement uses TRBV7-9 and TRBJ2-7, with 8 nucleotides matching TRBD1. In germline, CDR1 is SEHNR, CDR2 FQNEAQ (reference sequence). J gave up 5 bases and V 5 bases, and 8 bases lay outside the gene matches. The CDR3 is 14 amino acids. In DNA, the CDR3 is TGTGCCAGCAGCCCCTGGACAGGGTCGAACGAGCAGTACTTC. Translation gives CASSPWTGSNEQYF.

The chain employs TRBV19 and TRBJ1-6; 7 nucleotides agree with TRBD1. V was pared by 4 bases and J by 13 bases, with 7 bases of the junction left unmatched. This CDR3 has 13 residues. CDR1 LNHDA and CDR2 SQIVND come from the germline V gene (reference sequence). The CDR3 here is CASSKDRRPPLHF. The CDR3 DNA reads as TGTGCCAGTAGTAAGGACAGGCGCCCCCCCCTCCACTTT.

The J gene is TRBJ2-2, the V gene TRBV27; the match to TRBD1 covers 10 bases. The junction had 8 bases not matched to a gene; V was cut back by 5 bases and J by 5 bases. The CDR3 has 16 residues. Germline-derived CDR1 and CDR2 are MNHEY and SMNVEV (reference sequence). The CDR3 sequence: CASSLDRGRGTGELFF. The DNA of the CDR3 is TGTGCCAGCAGTCTCGACAGGGGGCGAGGGACCGGGGAGCTGTTTTTT.

The chain couples TRBV30 to TRBJ2-7, with D tentatively TRBD2 (5 bases). Germline lookup yields CDR1 GTSNPN and CDR2 SVGIG (reference sequence). V shed 7 bases and J shed 6 bases, with 16 bases lying between them. The CDR3 runs 12 residues. CDR3 amino acids: CAFQTAGAEQYF. CDR3 nucleotides: TGTGCCTTCCAAACCGCGGGCGCCGAGCAGTACTTC. The full variable domain, completed using reference TRBV30 and TRBJ2-7, is SQTIHQWPATLVQPVGSPLSLECTVEGTSNPNLYWYRQAAGRGLQLLFYSVGIGQISSEVPQNLSASRPQDRQFILSSKKLLLSDSGFYLCAFQTAGAEQYFGPGTRLTVT.